The sample holds one count of the clone carrying this T cell receptor (beta chain). Its antigen is currently unknown. The CDR3 consists of 12 residues. Germline V gene data show CDR1 as LNHDA and CDR2 as SQIVND (reference sequence). V was clipped by 10 bases and J by 13 bases, with 17 bases between them. The data derive from a study of T cell responses to AZD1222 COVID-19 vaccine. Whole-study findings and limits: Across spike, vaccine-associated CD4 TCRs were found, dominant at 160-218 and 743-854. Sampling that yielded the repertoires occurred only after the peak T cell response. Variant regions that are unmutated are reportedly the target of nearly half of spike-specific TCRs. The study found Spike-specific TCR breadth and depth rose after two AZD1222 doses.

Assay used: immunoSEQ multiplex PCR; TCRdb lists only in-frame clones, some missing. The table has roughly 180,000 clones, approximately 94% seen once. The rearrangement joins TRBV19 to TRBJ1-6; TRBD1 is a possible D gene (5 bases). This specimen was peripheral blood, taken on day 0 of AZD1222 vaccination. The sequence was obtained from an adult in good health. The DNA for the CDR3 is TGTGCCATACTGACAGAGGTGGTTCCCCTCCACTTT. Translation gives CAILTEVVPLHF.